The count of the clone carrying this T cell receptor (beta chain) is one. Its antigen is as yet unknown. The data derive from a study of graft-versus-host responses after intestinal transplantation. Findings and caveats of the study: Investigators detected GvH clones in recipient marrow, with some emerging earlier in ileum or blood. Early post-transplant HvG declines showed an association with peak circulating GvH clone levels. Allograft clonal ratios (graft-versus-host to host-versus-graft) were high in patients who had graft-donor T cell macrochimerism.

Sequencing used immunoSEQ multiplex PCR; TCRdb keeps in-frame clones, though not all of them. The table includes 25,000 to 35,000 clones, 85% to 95% detected once. This sample comprised PBMCs, obtained roughly 62 days after intestinal transplant. This clonotype was sampled from a human patient who received an intestinal transplant, so some T cells may come from the graft donor.

The CDR3 bases are TGTGCCAGCAGCTTAGGTCCAGGGCGGAACAATGAGCAGTTCTTC. This sequence encodes CASSLGPGRNNEQFF. The chain has TRBV7-2 and TRBJ2-1; perhaps TRBD1 as D (5 bases). Trimming shortened V by 1 base and J by 5 bases, and 12 bases separated the two germline ends. The germline CDR1 and CDR2 sequences are SGHTA and FQGNSA. CDR3 length: 15 residues.